This T cell receptor beta chain was observed in a study of CD8+ T cells in alopecia areata. Overall study findings and caveats: Scalp and blood retained many expanded lesional clones during tofacitinib. Among patients, TCR sharing was less clear than in mice, a difference possibly due in part to HLA diversity in the patient population.

In each case, RNA was isolated and then reverse transcribed into cDNA as the sequencing template. Assay used: immunoSEQ multiplex PCR; TCRdb lists only in-frame clones, some missing. In the table there are 150,000 to 250,000 clones, more than 45% of which are singletons. To note about this clone: The antigen remains undetermined.

Indicated treatment: oral pan-JAK inhibitor, 5-10 mg twice daily. It was from alopecia areata patients that lesional scalp punch biopsies and peripheral blood were collected. Cell sorting was applied to PBMCs, and CD4+ and CD8+ T cells were collected. Material: CD4+ T cells sorted from blood, obtained at week 24, from a patient treated with tofacitinib. The source of this sequence is a human donor with alopecia areata.

In nucleotides, the CDR3 is TGTGCCAGCAGCCAAGATAGGCAGGACAGGAGCACAGATACGCAGTATTTT. This codes for CASSQDRQDRSTDTQYF. The chain links TRBV14 to TRBJ2-3; 7 bases line up with TRBD1. Germline V gene data show CDR1 as SGHDN and CDR2 as FVKESK. V lost 0 bases and J lost 0; bases outside the gene matches: 6. The CDR3 extends over 17 amino acids.